These 22 T cell receptor beta chains share one sample of origin, sequenced in a study of cytomegalovirus exposure and HLA in healthy donors. PCR was performed using 60 Vbeta and 13 Jbeta primers. TCRdb's table, derived via immunoSEQ multiplex PCR, lists solely in-frame clones and lacks some. This sample has roughly 100,000 clones, with about a tenth found just once. Material: PBMCs. The source of these receptors is a man over 45 in good health and CMV-seropositive.

The sample holds a few counts of this clone. The chain uses TRBV7-9 and TRBJ2-1; 11 bases match TRBD2. Looked up from germline, CDR1 is SEHNR and CDR2 is FQNEAQ (reference sequence). The CDR3 is 16 residues long. The ends lost 3 bases at V and 11 bases at J; junction bases unmatched: 12. Written as DNA, the CDR3 is TGTGCCAGCAGCTTCTCTAGCGGGAGGCCCACATTTAAGCAGTTCTTC. The encoded protein is CASSFSSGRPTFKQFF.

The rearrangement links TRBV18 to TRBJ2-3, with 10 nucleotides matching TRBD1. This CDR3 region has 16 residues. Trimming took 2 bases from V and 4 from J; bases not matched to a gene: 6. CDR1 KGHSH and CDR2 LQKENI come from the germline V gene. CDR3 DNA sequence: TGTGCCAGCTCACCAGCCGGGACAGGGGTCGCAGATACGCAGTATTTT. Translated, it gives CASSPAGTGVADTQYF.

V gene TRBV5-1 combines with J gene TRBJ2-5; 10 bases align to TRBD1. The J call may be in error: the DNA end matches TRBJ2-7 better. This CDR3 is 15 amino acids long. Germline V lookup: CDR1 SGHRS, CDR2 YFSETQ. CDR3 residues: CASSLTGTGAPEQYF. CDR3 DNA sequence: TGCGCCAGCAGCTTGACCGGGACAGGGGCTCCCGAGCAGTACTTC.

This clone was counted between two and nine times. J is TRBJ2-1 and V is TRBV4-3; 8 nucleotides line up with TRBD2. The germline gives CDR1 LGHNA, CDR2 YSLEER. The CDR3 consists of 17 residues. V lost 4 bases, J lost 0 bases, and 8 bases stayed unmatched. CDR3 DNA: TGCGCCAGCAGCCGCCCGCGGGGGGCGGCCTCCTACAATGAGCAGTTCTTC. Translation: CASSRPRGAASYNEQFF.

The chain has TRBV28 and TRBJ1-2, with TRBD1 identical over 7 bases. CDR3 size: 14 residues. After removal of 2 bases from V and 2 bases from J, the junction contained 2 bases not matched to a gene. Germline assignment: CDR1 MDHEN and CDR2 SYDVKM. CDR3 in DNA: TGTGCCAGCAGTTTACGACAGGGAAACTATGGCTACACCTTC. This gives the protein CASSLRQGNYGYTF.

Only a few counts were recorded for this clone. The chain is built from TRBV21-1 and TRBJ1-1. TRBV21-1 is designated a pseudogene. The CDR3 consists of 16 residues. CDR3 DNA: TGTGCCAGCAGCAAAGAAGGGATCCGGGACTCGGCAGAAGCTTTCTTT. Translation gives CASSKEGIRDSAEAFF.

This clone was counted a few times. DNA of the CDR3: TGTGCCAGTAGGGAACTCGGACAGCCTTATGGCTACACCTTC. This codes for CASRELGQPYGYTF. The chain combines TRBV19 with TRBJ1-2, with D perhaps matching TRBD1 (6 bases). The CDR3 is made up of 14 amino acids. V was shortened by 6 bases and J by 5 bases, with 16 bases between the two germline ends. The germline CDR1 and CDR2 sequences are LNHDA and SQIVND (reference sequence).

V usage is TRBV6-5 and J usage is TRBJ2-5; D is unresolved. V was clipped by 5 bases and J by 5 bases, with 9 bases between them. CDR3 size: 12 residues. Per germline, CDR1 MNHEY and CDR2 SVGAGI. The CDR3 nucleotides are TGTGCCAGCAGTCCAGCGAGGGAGACCCAGTACTTC. It codes for CASSPARETQYF.

Regarding this clone: This sample includes further DNA sequences coding for the same CDR3. J is TRBJ2-1 and V is TRBV6-5; TRBD2 matches 7 bases. The CDR3 sequence is 15 residues long. Germline assignment: CDR1 MNHEY and CDR2 SVGAGI. V lost 0 bases to trimming and J lost 4 bases; unmatched junction nucleotides: 3. The CDR3 protein is CASSYSAGAYNEQFF. The CDR3 nucleotides read TGTGCCAGCAGTTACTCGGCGGGAGCGTACAATGAGCAGTTCTTC.

The genes are TRBV4-3 and TRBJ2-2; 9 bases are a match to TRBD2. Per germline, CDR1 LGHNA and CDR2 YSLEER. CDR3 length: 17 amino acids. The ends lost 0 bases at V and 5 bases at J; junction bases unmatched: 7. In DNA form, the CDR3 reads TGCGCCAGCAGCCAAGACCCCCTCCTAGCGGGAACCGGGGAGCTGTTTTTT. Translated, it gives CASSQDPLLAGTGELFF.

This clone was seen more than once but under ten times. This chain links TRBV5-4 with TRBJ2-3; D might be TRBD2 (6 bases). CDR3 length: 18 residues. Trimming removed 0 bases from V and 7 bases from J, with 24 bases in between. The V gene's germline CDR1 is SGHNT and CDR2 YYREEE (reference sequence). The CDR3 bases are TGTGCCAGCAGCTTGGTAGGGACTCAAGTCTCCTTTAAGAATACGCAGTATTTT. This sequence encodes CASSLVGTQVSFKNTQYF.

This clone was detected only a few times. This chain links TRBV18 with TRBJ1-5; 9 positions agree with TRBD1. This CDR3 contains 15 residues. Germline CDR1 and CDR2: KGHSH and LQKENI. J gave up 0 bases and V 3 bases, and 0 bases lay outside the gene matches. CDR3 sequence: CASSPTGGSNQPQHF. In nucleotides, the CDR3 is TGTGCCAGCTCACCGACAGGGGGTAGCAATCAGCCCCAGCATTTT.

This sequence joins TRBV19 and TRBJ1-5, with 7 nucleotides matching TRBD1. The CDR3 spans 18 residues. With V trimmed by 1 base and J by 5 bases, 14 bases remained unmatched. The germline V gene encodes CDR1 LNHDA and CDR2 SQIVND (reference sequence). The CDR3 loop reads CASSIVILYRGLDQPQHF. The CDR3 DNA follows: TGTGCCAGTAGTATAGTAATTCTCTACAGGGGACTCGATCAGCCCCAGCATTTT.

This clone was detected only a few times. The V and J genes are TRBV5-4 and TRBJ2-2, with 7 positions matching TRBD2. CDR1 is SGHNT, CDR2 YYREEE, per germline (reference sequence). The CDR3 has 16 residues. Trimming cost V 7 bases and J 0 bases; bases outside gene matches: 9. The DNA for the CDR3 is TGTGCCAGCGCCCCTGGGCGGGGGACGAACACCGGGGAGCTGTTTTTT. Amino acids: CASAPGRGTNTGELFF.

This clone was observed a handful of times. The chain couples TRBV2 to TRBJ2-7, with 8 bases fitting TRBD1. Germline CDR1 and CDR2: SNHLY and FYNNEI. V lost 6 bases and J lost 1; bases outside the gene matches: 5. This CDR3 has 14 amino acids. In DNA, the CDR3 is TGTGCCAGCAGGGGCAGGGGGCATTCCTACGAGCAGTACTTC. Its protein is CASRGRGHSYEQYF.

This clone has only a few counts. The chain combines TRBV4-1 with TRBJ1-6; 10 positions agree with TRBD1. This CDR3 spans 15 amino acids. Germline V gives CDR1 MGHRA, CDR2 YSYEKL. Trimming removed 4 bases from V and 8 bases from J; junction bases left unmatched: 5. The CDR3 nucleotides read TGCGCCAGCAGCCGGGACAGGGGACAGGATTCACCCCTCCACTTT. This encodes CASSRDRGQDSPLHF.

This clone was counted between two and nine times. The chain uses TRBV13 and TRBJ2-1; weak D call: TRBD1 (5 bases). V was trimmed by 5 bases and J by 0 bases, leaving 17 bases between them. The length of the CDR3 is 17 residues. Germline values: CDR1 PRHDT, CDR2 FYEKMQ (reference sequence). The CDR3 DNA is TGTGCCAGCAGCACTTCCCCCCTAGGGGCCTCCTACAATGAGCAGTTCTTC. This sequence encodes CASSTSPLGASYNEQFF.

This clone was counted between two and nine times. This chain joins TRBV27 and TRBJ2-7, with D maybe TRBD1 (5 bases). The CDR3 consists of 14 residues. Germline CDR1 reads MNHEY; CDR2 reads SMNVEV (reference sequence). V lost 3 bases and J lost 2, with 11 bases in between. The CDR3 sequence is CASSFGTGPYEQYF. The CDR3 DNA reads TGTGCCAGCAGTTTTGGTACAGGCCCCTACGAGCAGTACTTC.

This chain uses TRBV7-9 with TRBJ2-3; 12 nucleotides align to TRBD2. The CDR3 runs 17 residues. Losses at the gene ends were 5 bases for V and 0 bases for J; bases not matched to a gene: 6. Germline assignment: CDR1 SEHNR and CDR2 FQNEAQ (reference sequence). The CDR3 region has the DNA TGTGCCAGCAGCCCCCCCGGACTAGCGGGGAGCACAGATACGCAGTATTTT. Protein sequence: CASSPPGLAGSTDTQYF.

This clone was detected ten times or more. The chain recombines TRBV5-1 with TRBJ2-7; 10 nucleotides agree with TRBD1. The germline V gene has CDR1 SGHRS and CDR2 YFSETQ. With V trimmed by 0 bases and J by 0 bases, 9 bases remained unmatched. The CDR3 sequence is 18 residues long. The CDR3 coding sequence is TGCGCCAGCAGCTTGGTCCCGGGACAGGGGCTCAGCTCCTACGAGCAGTACTTC. Its protein product is CASSLVPGQGLSSYEQYF.

The chain combines TRBV5-1 with TRBJ1-1; 10 bases line up with TRBD1. Trimming removed 4 bases from V and 2 bases from J; junction bases left unmatched: 2. The germline V gene has CDR1 SGHRS and CDR2 YFSETQ. The CDR3 is 14 residues long. Written as DNA, the CDR3 is TGCGCCAGCAGCCCGACAGGGGGCAACACTGAAGCTTTCTTT. It yields the protein CASSPTGGNTEAFF.

Only a few counts were recorded for this clone. This chain joins TRBV11-2 and TRBJ2-5; 10 bases are a match to TRBD1. The V and J ends lost 5 bases and 6 bases, in that order; junction bases with no gene match: 9. CDR1 and CDR2 from the germline V gene are SGHAT and FQNNGV. The CDR3 runs 15 residues. CDR3 loop: CASSAWDRGGKTQYF. Written as DNA, the CDR3 is TGTGCCAGCAGCGCCTGGGACAGGGGCGGGAAGACCCAGTACTTC.